The rows below give T cell receptor beta chains drawn from one sample of a study of blood T cell repertoires in COVID-19. Measured with immunoSEQ multiplex PCR; TCRdb has only the in-frame clones, and not every one. Here the sample spans 350,000 to 500,000 clones, 70% to 90% being singletons. The sequencing sample was made of PBMCs or T cells enriched from blood (not recorded which). The origin of the receptors is a woman under 30 who had been exposed to COVID-19. Each CDR3 is given with its conserved first and last residue. The order of the fields is clone size, J gene, D gene, V gene, CDR3 DNA, CDR3 protein. The D gene is left open where the match is weak. Some rows have no size entry. The others give once, few or many, or a class for an expanded clone.

>-|TRBJ2-7|-|TRBV3-1/TRBV3-2
TGTGCCAGCAGCCAAGGGAGGGGACGGGACGAGCAGTACTTC
CASSQGRGRDEQYF
>medium-sized|TRBJ2-7|TRBD1|TRBV6-1
TGTGCCAGCAGTGTACCCCCGGGACAGGGTCTCTACGAGCAGTACTTC
CASSVPPGQGLYEQYF
>-|TRBJ1-4|-|TRBV21-1
TGTGCCAGCAGCAAATCTCCGGGACAGCGTAATGAAAAACTGTTTTTT
CASSKSPGQRNEKLFF
>-|TRBJ2-2|TRBD1|TRBV10-3
TGTGCCATCGGACAGGTTGGGGGCGCGCAAACCGGGGAGCTGTTTTTT
CAIGQVGGAQTGELFF
>-|TRBJ2-3|TRBD1|TRBV4-3
TGCGCCAGCAGCCAGTCCCTCCGGGACAGGGCAGATACGCAGTATTTT
CASSQSLRDRADTQYF
>once|TRBJ1-4|TRBD1|TRBV5-8
TGTGCCAGCAGCTTGTCCTATACCGGGACAGCTAATGAAAAACTGTTTTTT
CASSLSYTGTANEKLFF
>few|TRBJ1-3|-|TRBV7-8
TGTGCCAGCAGCTCTCAGACAGCGAGCACTGGAAACACCATATATTTT
CASSSQTASTGNTIYF
>-|TRBJ1-5|-|TRBV10-3
TGTGCCATCAGCCCCGGGAGTGTAGAGCCCCAGCATTTT
CAISPGSVEPQHF
>few|TRBJ2-1|TRBD2|TRBV2
TGTGCCAGCAGTGAAGGTGGGACTAGCGTAGGGGAGCAGTTCTTC
CASSEGGTSVGEQFF
>once|TRBJ1-2|TRBD1|TRBV6-6
TGTGCCAGCAGTTACCCGACAGGGACCAGTTATGGCTACACCTTC
CASSYPTGTSYGYTF
>-|TRBJ2-5|-|TRBV27
TGTGCCAGCAGCGAACGGGAAACCCAAGAGACCCAGTACTTC
CASSERETQETQYF
>-|TRBJ1-6|TRBD1|TRBV9
TGTGCCAGCAGCCCGTATCCGGGGACAGGGGCTTCAAATTCACCCCTCCACTTT
CASSPYPGTGASNSPLHF
>-|TRBJ1-1|-|TRBV30
TGTGCCTGGACAACAGGTTGGGGGAACACTGAAGCTTTCTTT
CAWTTGWGNTEAFF
>few|TRBJ2-7|TRBD1|TRBV6-6
TGTGCCAGCAGTTACTGGCAGGGGGCGTACGAGCAGTACTTC
CASSYWQGAYEQYF
>-|TRBJ1-1|-|TRBV28
TGTGCCAGCAGTTTCGGAGGGAGAGTCGCTGAAGCTTTCTTT
CASSFGGRVAEAFF
>-|TRBJ1-3|TRBD1|TRBV30
TGTGCCTGTCCCAGGGGGAGCTCTGGAAACACCATATATTTT
CACPRGSSGNTIYF